Below are 32 T cell receptor beta chains sequenced from a single sample in a study of response to subunit inactivated influenza vaccine. TCRdb used MiXCR to reprocess the RT-PCR reads, holding one entry per CDR3 protein. The sample holds about 780,000 distinct CDR3 sequences, around 18% seen once. The source material was PBMCs from blood, sampled 4 to 6 days after vaccination. These TCRs come from a man between 45 and 60 years old who received an inactivated influenza vaccine.

The J gene is TRBJ1-2, the V gene TRBV4-2; no reliable D call. Trimming pared 3 bases from V and 7 bases from J, leaving 18 bases between. The CDR3 runs 15 residues. Germline-derived CDR1 and CDR2 are LGHNA and YNFKEQ. CDR3 protein: CASSHSSTSTAGYTF. The DNA of the CDR3 is TGTGCCAGCAGCCATTCGTCCACCTCGACCGCTGGCTACACCTTC.

This clonotype was found a few times. The J gene is TRBJ2-7, the V gene TRBV6-6; 8 bases match TRBD1. Germline V gene lookup returns CDR1 MNHNY and CDR2 SVGAGI (reference sequence). V was clipped by 7 bases and J by 5 bases; unmatched bases: 7. The CDR3 sequence is 13 residues long. The DNA for the CDR3 is TGTGCCAGCAAGGACAGGGTACGCAACGAGCAGTACTTC. The encoded protein is CASKDRVRNEQYF.

This clonotype was observed many times. The rearrangement links TRBV27 to TRBJ2-1; 7 positions agree with TRBD1. The CDR3 loop spans 15 amino acids. The V and J ends lost 3 bases and 0 bases, in that order; junction bases with no gene match: 2. Per the germline V gene, CDR1 is MNHEY and CDR2 is SMNVEV (reference sequence). Here the CDR3 DNA reads TGTGCCAGCAGTTTCAGGGGGACCTCCTACAATGAGCAGTTCTTC. Its protein is CASSFRGTSYNEQFF.

This clonotype was seen a few times. V usage is TRBV19 and J usage is TRBJ2-7; D might be TRBD1 (6 bases). Trimming removed 4 bases at V and 5 bases at J, with 15 bases between. The CDR3 runs 14 residues. Germline V gene data show CDR1 as LNHDA and CDR2 as SQIVND (reference sequence). CDR3 sequence (DNA): TGTGCCAGTAGTAGGATTGGGGGCGTCGACGAGCAGTACTTC. It encodes CASSRIGGVDEQYF.

This chain connects TRBV15 to TRBJ2-2; no clear D gene. The germline gives CDR1 LNHNV, CDR2 YYDKDF (reference sequence). This CDR3 is built from 16 residues. V was cut by 2 bases and J by 4 bases, with 14 bases left in between. As DNA, the CDR3 is TGTGCCACCAGCAGAAGATCGTACCAGGCCACCGGGGAGCTGTTTTTT. Its protein is CATSRRSYQATGELFF.

This clonotype was observed at least ten times. The chain carries TRBV11-2 and TRBJ2-7; TRBD1 might be the D (7 bases). Trimming stripped 1 base from V and 3 bases from J, with 16 bases between. This CDR3 is 16 amino acids long. Germline assignment: CDR1 SGHAT and CDR2 FQNNGV. Here the CDR3 reads CASSLGFGQGGYEQYF. DNA for the CDR3: TGTGCCAGCAGCTTAGGATTTGGGCAGGGGGGCTACGAGCAGTACTTC.

The genes are TRBV28 and TRBJ2-7; D not certain. The CDR3 is 14 amino acids. Looked up from germline, CDR1 is MDHEN and CDR2 is SYDVKM. Trimming took off 6 bases at V and 3 bases at J, with 15 bases between the two ends. The CDR3 DNA reads TGTGCCAGCAGACGAGACACCTCCTTCTACGAGCAGTACTTC. Translated: CASRRDTSFYEQYF.

V and J are TRBV7-6 and TRBJ2-3, with D possibly TRBD2 on 6 matching bases. Germline loops: CDR1 SGHVS, CDR2 FNYEAQ. The CDR3 runs to 15 residues. V lost 8 bases, J lost 5 bases, and 20 bases lay in between. The CDR3 sequence: CASGEEGWRVDTQYF. The CDR3 nucleotides read TGTGCCAGCGGCGAAGAAGGCTGGAGGGTAGATACGCAGTATTTT. The full variable domain, completed using reference TRBV7-6 and TRBJ2-3, is GAGVSQSPRYKVTKRGQDVALRCDPISGHVSLYWYRQALGQGPEFLTYFNYEAQQDKSGLPNDRFSAERPEGSISTLTIQRTEQRDSAMYRCASGEEGWRVDTQYFGPGTRLTVL.

This clonotype was counted between two and nine times. The chain carries TRBV6-1 and TRBJ2-1; possibly TRBD1 or TRBD2 for D (5 bases each). V dropped 0 bases and J dropped 6 bases, with 12 bases sitting between them. The CDR3 length is 15 residues. Germline CDR1 is MNHNS and CDR2 is SASEGT. CDR3 protein: CASSEAWGIGNEQFF. The CDR3 nucleotides read TGTGCCAGCAGTGAAGCGTGGGGGATAGGCAATGAGCAGTTCTTC.

This clonotype was detected only a few times. V gene TRBV5-6 combines with J gene TRBJ2-3; D is ambiguous. Germline V lookup: CDR1 SGHDT, CDR2 YYEEEE. Deletions cut 0 bases from V and 2 bases from J, with 16 bases between. CDR3 length: 17 residues. CDR3 sequence reads: CASSLAPGSRITDTQYF. In DNA form, the CDR3 reads TGTGCCAGCAGCTTGGCTCCCGGATCCCGAATCACAGATACGCAGTATTTT. Full variable domain (remainder filled in from reference TRBV5-6 and TRBJ2-3): DAGVTQSPTHLIKTRGQQVTLRCSPKSGHDTVSWYQQALGQGPQFIFQYYEEEERQRGNFPDRFSGHQFPNYSSELNVNALLLGDSALYLCASSLAPGSRITDTQYFGPGTRLTVL.

In this sample, this clonotype turned up a few times. The chain recombines TRBV20-1 with TRBJ2-1; D is unclear. The CDR3 runs to 15 residues. Germline V CDR1 and CDR2: DFQATT, SNEGSKA (reference sequence). V was clipped by 2 bases and J by 2 bases, with 13 bases between them. The CDR3 coding sequence is TGCAGTGCTAGATCAGACATGACCGCCTACAATGAGCAGTTCTTC. It encodes CSARSDMTAYNEQFF.

This clonotype was seen a handful of times. This chain uses TRBV6-2 or TRBV6-3 with TRBJ2-1, with 7 bases fitting TRBD2. V trimming: 0 bases; J trimming: 2 bases; junction bases outside the gene matches: 4. The CDR3 runs 16 residues. Germline V CDR1 and CDR2: MNHEY, SVGEGT. The CDR3 nucleotides are TGTGCCAGCAGTTACTCTTCTAGCGGTACCTACAATGAGCAGTTCTTC. This translates into CASSYSSSGTYNEQFF.

V usage is TRBV9 and J usage is TRBJ2-7, with a weak D call TRBD2 (6 bases). CDR3 length: 15 amino acids. V was cut by 4 bases and J by 2 bases, with 16 bases left in between. Per germline, CDR1 SGDLS and CDR2 YYNGEE. The CDR3: CASSRGGSEAYEQYF. The CDR3 nucleotides are TGTGCCAGCAGCCGTGGGGGGTCTGAGGCCTACGAGCAGTACTTC.

This rearrangement joins TRBV10-3 to TRBJ2-1, with 8 nucleotides matching TRBD2. There are 17 residues in the CDR3. With V trimmed by 4 bases and J by 0 bases, 8 bases remained unmatched. In germline, CDR1 is ENHRY, CDR2 SYGVKD. CDR3 region: CAISGSSGTSSYNEQFF. In DNA form, the CDR3 reads TGTGCCATCAGTGGGAGTAGCGGGACGAGCTCCTACAATGAGCAGTTCTTC.

In this sample, this clonotype turned up many times. The rearrangement joins TRBV5-5 to TRBJ2-1; 10 bases align to TRBD1. Germline assignment: CDR1 SGHKS and CDR2 YYEKEE (reference sequence). The V and J ends lost 0 bases and 3 bases, in that order; junction bases with no gene match: 3. The length of the CDR3 is 16 residues. DNA of the CDR3: TGTGCCAGCAGCTTGGAGGACAGGGGGAACTACAATGAGCAGTTCTTC. It is translated as CASSLEDRGNYNEQFF. The whole variable domain, remainder taken from reference TRBV5-5 and TRBJ2-1, is DAGVTQSPTHLIKTRGQQVTLRCSPISGHKSVSWYQQVLGQGPQFIFQYYEKEERGRGNFPDRFSARQFPNYSSELNVNALLLGDSALYLCASSLEDRGNYNEQFFGPGTRLTVL.

The chain recombines TRBV4-1 with TRBJ2-7; 8 bases agree with TRBD1. V shed 5 bases, J shed 3 bases, and the junction held 6 bases outside the gene matches. The germline V gene has CDR1 MGHRA and CDR2 YSYEKL. The length of the CDR3 is 14 residues. The CDR3 here is CASSLRTGFYEQYF. DNA of the CDR3: TGCGCCAGCAGCTTGAGGACAGGGTTCTACGAGCAGTACTTC.

This clonotype was counted between two and nine times. The V and J genes are TRBV20-1 and TRBJ2-3, with D unclear. Germline V gives CDR1 DFQATT, CDR2 SNEGSKA (reference sequence). CDR3 length: 12 residues. CDR3 sequence (DNA): TGCAGAGTGCAAGCCCGCACAGATACGCAGTATTTT. This gives the protein CRVQARTDTQYF.

The J gene is TRBJ2-5, the V gene TRBV10-3; D not certain. This CDR3 region has 12 residues. Germline assignment: CDR1 ENHRY and CDR2 SYGVKD. V lost 6 bases to trimming and J lost 3 bases, with 8 bases between them. The CDR3 here is CAISSRKETQYF. The CDR3 DNA reads as TGTGCCATCAGCTCCCGGAAAGAGACCCAGTACTTC.

The chain recombines TRBV27 with TRBJ2-3; TRBD2 aligns across 9 bases. V shed 3 bases and J 3 bases; nucleotides not matched to a gene: 7. This CDR3 spans 16 amino acids. The germline V gene has CDR1 MNHEY and CDR2 SMNVEV (reference sequence). Here the CDR3 reads CASSLTSGDPTDTQYF. The CDR3 nucleotides are TGTGCCAGCAGTTTGACTAGCGGAGACCCTACAGATACGCAGTATTTT.

The rearrangement links TRBV28 to TRBJ2-5; 11 bases fit TRBD2. CDR1 and CDR2 from the germline V gene are MDHEN and SYDVKM. The length of the CDR3 is 15 residues. V was clipped by 4 bases and J by 4 bases; unmatched bases: 5. CDR3 residues: CASSSPTSGVETQYF. The CDR3 DNA is TGTGCCAGCAGTTCGCCGACTAGCGGGGTAGAGACCCAGTACTTC.

This clonotype was detected a few times. The chain recombines TRBV7-2 with TRBJ1-2; perhaps TRBD1 as D (6 bases). The CDR3 is 15 amino acids. Germline values: CDR1 SGHTA, CDR2 FQGNSA. Deletions cut 7 bases from V and 2 bases from J, with 17 bases between. In DNA, the CDR3 is TGTGCCAGCAATTCGGACAGCCGACACAACTATGGCTACACCTTC. This codes for CASNSDSRHNYGYTF.

V gene TRBV15 combines with J gene TRBJ2-3, with 8 bases identical to TRBD2. The CDR3 extends over 15 amino acids. Germline values: CDR1 LNHNV, CDR2 YYDKDF (reference sequence). Trimming took 5 bases from V and 4 from J; bases not matched to a gene: 8. The CDR3 here is CATSLLAVGSDTQYF. CDR3 sequence (DNA): TGTGCCACCAGCCTACTAGCGGTCGGCTCAGATACGCAGTATTTT.

This clonotype was counted only a few times. One end of the junction is discordant with germline, which a read error may explain. The rearrangement links TRBV5-1 to TRBJ2-1, with 9 bases fitting TRBD1. The CDR3 loop spans 15 amino acids. Germline CDR1 SGHRS, CDR2 YFSETQ. Here the CDR3 DNA reads TGCGCCAGCAGCTTGGGAAACAGGGGGCGTAATGAGCATTTCTTC. Translated: CASSLGNRGRNEHFF.

The chain links TRBV5-1 to TRBJ1-1, with D unclear. Germline V CDR1 and CDR2: SGHRS, YFSETQ. V dropped 0 bases and J dropped 4 bases, with 13 bases sitting between them. The CDR3 spans 15 residues. CDR3 in DNA: TGCGCCAGCAGCTTGGCCAATATCGGGGTCACTGAAGCTTTCTTT. Translation: CASSLANIGVTEAFF.

The table lists this clonotype with a few counts. The chain combines TRBV27 with TRBJ1-6; TRBD1 matches at 7 bases. Losses at the gene ends were 6 bases for V and 5 bases for J; bases not matched to a gene: 10. From germline, CDR1 is MNHEY and CDR2 SMNVEV (reference sequence). The CDR3 is made up of 16 amino acids. Written as DNA, the CDR3 is TGTGCCAGCAGGATACAGGGGTTTTCGCATAATTCACCCCTCCACTTT. Translation gives CASRIQGFSHNSPLHF.

In this sample, this clonotype turned up a few times. V and J are TRBV7-9 and TRBJ2-3, with D perhaps matching TRBD2 (6 bases). V lost 5 bases to trimming and J lost 2 bases, with 17 bases between them. The germline V gene has CDR1 SEHNR and CDR2 FQNEAQ (reference sequence). The CDR3 is 16 residues long. CDR3 sequence: CASSPGSPLPTDTQYF. In nucleotides, the CDR3 is TGTGCCAGCAGCCCCGGGAGCCCCCTCCCCACAGATACGCAGTATTTT.

The rearrangement uses TRBV12-3 or TRBV12-4 and TRBJ1-1, with 10 positions matching TRBD1. The junction had 11 bases not matched to a gene; V was cut back by 5 bases and J by 5 bases. This CDR3 is 16 amino acids long. The CDR3 sequence is CASSLRDRGIGTEAFF. The CDR3 region has the DNA TGTGCCAGCAGTCTCCGGGACAGGGGAATCGGGACTGAAGCTTTCTTT.

The genes are TRBV5-1 and TRBJ1-4; 9 positions match TRBD1. After removal of 3 bases from V and 8 bases from J, the junction contained 8 bases not matched to a gene. The CDR3 length is 15 residues. Germline loops: CDR1 SGHRS, CDR2 YFSETQ. The CDR3 sequence: CASSWGTGRDEKLFF. In DNA, the CDR3 is TGCGCCAGCAGCTGGGGGACAGGGCGGGACGAAAAACTGTTTTTT.

This clonotype was observed many times. V usage is TRBV7-9 and J usage is TRBJ1-2; D is undetermined. Trimming removed 1 base at V and 7 bases at J, with 16 bases between. The CDR3 spans 15 residues. The germline V gene has CDR1 SEHNR and CDR2 FQNEAQ (reference sequence). The DNA of the CDR3 is TGTGCCAGCAGCTTAGTGGGATTGTCGGTCGGTGGCTACACCTTC. Its protein is CASSLVGLSVGGYTF.

This clonotype was picked up many times. The gene calls are TRBV5-1 and TRBJ2-1; 8 bases are a match to TRBD2. The CDR3 has 16 amino acids. From germline, CDR1 is SGHRS and CDR2 YFSETQ. With 4 bases clipped from V and 2 bases from J, the junction kept 8 bases outside the gene matches. CDR3 nucleotide sequence: TGCGCCAGCAGCCCCCGAGGAGCGGGAGCCTACAATGAGCAGTTCTTC. This sequence encodes CASSPRGAGAYNEQFF.

This clonotype occurred a few times. This chain links TRBV6-1 with TRBJ2-3; 11 bases align to TRBD1. V trimming: 6 bases; J trimming: 4 bases; junction bases outside the gene matches: 9. This CDR3 has 16 amino acids. Germline V gene data show CDR1 as MNHNS and CDR2 as SASEGT. This CDR3 reads CASRPLDRGLADTQYF. CDR3 sequence (DNA): TGTGCCAGCAGACCTCTGGACAGGGGGCTGGCAGATACGCAGTATTTT.

Here the CDR3 reads CSAPVAGASEQYF. The CDR3 coding sequence is TGCAGTGCTCCAGTAGCGGGAGCGTCCGAGCAGTACTTC. The V call is TRBV20-1, the J call TRBJ2-7; TRBD2 aligns across 9 bases. The CDR3 covers 13 residues. The V gene end was trimmed by 5 bases and the J gene end by 6 bases; junction bases not matched to a gene: 8. Germline V gene lookup returns CDR1 DFQATT and CDR2 SNEGSKA (reference sequence).